The rows below give T cell receptor beta chains drawn from one sample of a study of cytomegalovirus exposure and HLA in healthy donors. Produced via immunoSEQ multiplex PCR; TCRdb's table is partial and in-frame only. This sample has 99,000 or so clones, with approximately 80% found just once. The sequenced sample was PBMCs. Receptors originate from a woman aged 35 to 49 in good health and CMV-seronegative. Both conserved end residues are trimmed from each CDR3. Each record gives: D gene, V gene, CDR3 protein. The D gene is left open where the match is weak.

TRBD1,TRBV29-1,SVSSGTGVSQPQH
NA,TRBV9,ASSTGLVYNEQF
TRBD1,TRBV4-1,ASSRRGGDQPQH
NA,TRBV28,ASSFALLGYGYT
NA,TRBV6-6,ASGAPRTEHQPQH
NA,TRBV5-6,ASSRDAGVIPTEAF
NA,TRBV28,ASGPGVRLF
TRBD1,TRBV5-8,ASTVEGQGSNTEAF
NA,TRBV4-1,ASSQEQGMNTEAF
TRBD1,TRBV4-3,ASSLTGTEGSMNTEAF
NA,TRBV19,ASTWGPYGYT